What follows describes a single T cell receptor (beta chain). This table comes from immunoSEQ multiplex PCR, and its TCRdb copy is limited to in-frame clones, with some not included. Among approximately 500,000 clones listed, around 73% were seen once. There are 19 residues in the CDR3. Germline V lookup: CDR1 SGHVS, CDR2 FQNEAQ. The V and J ends lost 2 bases and 5 bases, in that order; junction bases with no gene match: 13. This sample is drawn from a study of shared clonotypes between healthy human individuals. The specimen was PBMCs. The J gene is TRBJ2-1, the V gene TRBV7-8, with 12 bases aligning to TRBD1. This receptor was identified in a woman in her thirties or forties in good health. Some clones in this sample may be carry-over from other donors' samples. The CDR3 here is CASSLKGTGGSARHNEQFF. The DNA for the CDR3 is TGTGCCAGCAGCTTAAAGGGGACAGGGGGCTCGGCGAGGCACAATGAGCAGTTCTTC.